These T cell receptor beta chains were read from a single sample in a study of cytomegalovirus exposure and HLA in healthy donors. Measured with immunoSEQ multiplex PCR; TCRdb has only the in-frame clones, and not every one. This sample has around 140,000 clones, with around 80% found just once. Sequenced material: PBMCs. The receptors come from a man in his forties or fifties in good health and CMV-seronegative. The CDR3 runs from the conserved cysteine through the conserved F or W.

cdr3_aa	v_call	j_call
CATTGTGNYGYTF	TRBV28	TRBJ1-2
CASSQPKGQGVDTQYF	TRBV18	TRBJ2-3
CASSLSGLLTEAFF	TRBV27	TRBJ1-1
CASSFTYLPSSYNEQFF	TRBV28	TRBJ2-1
CSVQGSAKNSQYF	TRBV29-1	TRBJ2-4
CASSEQGGNNSPLHF	TRBV6-1	TRBJ1-6
CASSGSGGPRKDTGELFF	TRBV10-2	TRBJ2-2
CASSYSIPGQVYGYTF	TRBV6-5	TRBJ1-2
CASGRGSQETQYF	TRBV2	TRBJ2-5
CASRIGTGHEQYF	TRBV2	TRBJ2-7
CASSDSATSGGGTDTQYF	TRBV6-4	TRBJ2-3
CASSLGLAGETQYF	TRBV5-6	TRBJ2-5
CASSENTGTGTEAFF	TRBV28	TRBJ1-1
CASSGTGLSNQPQHF	TRBV19	TRBJ1-5
CASSYPGQGDYGYTF	TRBV6-6	TRBJ1-2
CASSRGDSSYNEQFF	TRBV7-3	TRBJ2-1
CASSSIGEGGSGNTIYF	TRBV21-1	TRBJ1-3
CASSFPSGDRDEKLFF	TRBV28	TRBJ1-4
CASSWRRGLREQYF	TRBV28	TRBJ2-7
CASSPRGTGAYEQYF	TRBV10-1	TRBJ2-7
CASSPPFLGRQDEQYF	TRBV7-9	TRBJ2-7
CASSFRGPNTGELFF	TRBV11-2	TRBJ2-2